This T cell receptor beta chain derives from a study of blood T cell repertoires in COVID-19. Participants were aged about 18 to 100 years from more than 20 US areas. This clone appeared a few times. Source study methods: Scientists estimated how many nucleated cells there were by amplifying reference gene primers. Measured with immunoSEQ multiplex PCR; TCRdb has only the in-frame clones, and not every one. That table is the source of V, J and clone size, and D and trimming were worked out from the DNA. In the table there are 200,000 to 250,000 clones, 80% to 90% of which are singletons. The V end lost 4 bases, the J end lost 3 bases, and 10 bases lay between the germline ends. Germline V gene data show CDR1 as SGHTS and CDR2 as YDEGEE. The CDR3 has 13 amino acids.

The TCR originated in a woman in her forties or fifties who had been exposed to COVID-19. The sample consisted of PBMCs or T cells enriched from blood (not recorded which). The chain combines TRBV5-8 with TRBJ1-1; maybe TRBD1 (6 bases). The CDR3 DNA is TGTGCCAGCAGCGATGACAGGTACACTGAAGCTTTCTTT. Protein sequence: CASSDDRYTEAFF.